This T cell receptor (beta chain) was obtained from a study of T-cell memory formation after mild COVID-19. Findings of the study overall: Memory cells collected pre-infection included some clones that later responded, suggesting cross-reactive memory joined.

About this clonotype: Antigen unknown.

From germline, CDR1 is MNHEY and CDR2 SVGAGI. This CDR3 has 15 residues. J gave up 3 bases and V 5 bases, and 5 bases lay outside the gene matches. TCRdb reanalysed the 5' RACE reads using MiXCR and keeps one entry per CDR3 protein. The sample has roughly 86,000 distinct CDR3 sequences, about an eighth seen once. The source material was PBMCs or a T cell subset sorted from them (not recorded which). The TCR sequence derives from an adult woman who had mild COVID-19 (a few samples of this study predate the infection). Cell type and time point are not known. V and J are TRBV6-5 and TRBJ2-7, with TRBD1 identical over 12 bases. The CDR3 reads CASSQGQGAFYEQYF. In nucleotides, the CDR3 is TGTGCCAGCAGTCAGGGACAGGGGGCCTTCTACGAGCAGTACTTC.